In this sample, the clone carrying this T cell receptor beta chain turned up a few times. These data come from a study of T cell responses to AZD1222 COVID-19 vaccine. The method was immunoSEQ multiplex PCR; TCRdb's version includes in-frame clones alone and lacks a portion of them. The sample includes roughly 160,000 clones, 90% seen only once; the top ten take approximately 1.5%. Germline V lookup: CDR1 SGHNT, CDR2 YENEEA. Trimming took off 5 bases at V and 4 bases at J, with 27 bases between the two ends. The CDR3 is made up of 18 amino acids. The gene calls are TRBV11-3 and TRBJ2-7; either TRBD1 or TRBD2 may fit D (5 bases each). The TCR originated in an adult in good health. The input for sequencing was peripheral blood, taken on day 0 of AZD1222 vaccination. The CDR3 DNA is TGTGCCAGCAGCGATGTCGGATTGGGGGTCGTCGGGCGATACGAGCAGTACTTC. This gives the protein CASSDVGLGVVGRYEQYF. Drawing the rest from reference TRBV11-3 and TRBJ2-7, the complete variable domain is EAGVVQSPRYKIIEKKQPVAFWCNPISGHNTLYWYLQNLGQGPELLIRYENEEAVDDSQLPKDRFSAERLKGVDSTLKIQPAELGDSAVYLCASSDVGLGVVGRYEQYFGPGTRLTVT.